The entry that follows covers one TCR beta chain sequence. Its antigen is currently not known. No base-level quality is on record; no much larger clone is a single base apart. Genomic DNA was isolated from the sorted cells so that the TCRbeta CDR3 region could be sequenced. TCRbeta CDR3 regions were sequenced using the immunoSEQ Assay. Drawn from immuneACCESS, this table holds only the in-frame rearrangements with V and J called that TCRdb kept. Clones are partly lost; checked studies trace under half to an unresolved V gene and leave the rest unexplained. Here the sample has approximately 20,000 clones; around four fifths occur a single time. The leading ten clones occupy about 10% of the sample. Patients with autoimmune disease history or receiving systemic immunosuppression were excluded from the trial. Peripheral blood for TCR sequencing was collected from all dose cohorts at baseline, on cycle 4 day 1, and on cycle 7 day 1. The samples were taken from a phase I, first-in-human, multicenter, open-label dose-escalation trial of ivuxolimab. Adults with locally advanced or metastatic melanoma, renal cell, hepatocellular, or head and neck squamous cell carcinoma were enrolled in the trial. Before TCR sequencing, CD4+ T cells and CD8+ T cells from peripheral blood were sorted into separate populations.

The data were taken from a study of OX40 agonist ivuxolimab in advanced cancers. In terms of the full investigation: Ivuxolimab was a fully human IgG2 agonistic monoclonal antibody targeting the costimulatory receptor OX40 (CD134). The purpose of peripheral TCRbeta sequencing was to test whether ivuxolimab changed TCR sequence diversity and led to clonal T-cell expansion. The paper describes the monotherapy dose-escalation part (N of about 50 patients) of the phase I trial of ivuxolimab. Prior anti-PD-1, anti-PD-L1 or anti-CTLA-4 therapy was permitted, and approximately 40% of dose-escalation patients had received checkpoint inhibitors. Intravenous ivuxolimab was administered to patients every 2 weeks at six dose levels: 0.01, 0.1, 0.3, 1.5, 3 and 10 mg/kg. Of the roughly 50 dose-escalation patients, hepatocellular carcinoma was present in about 20, melanoma in approximately 15, renal cell carcinoma in 9 and head and neck cancer in 9. Partial responses occurred in three dose-escalation patients: two with cutaneous melanoma and one with hepatocellular carcinoma. In the dose-escalation cohort, about four fifths of patients were male, and the mean age was approximately 60 years with a range of about 20 to 80.

Measured from the cysteine to the phenylalanine, the CDR3 is 14 residues long. CDR3 DNA only is kept here, 42 bases in frame from base 1. CDR1 and CDR2 are read off the germline V gene as SGHVS and FNYEAQ. V and J are trimmed by 5 bases and 2 bases, and the gene matches miss 5 bases of the junction. General study outcomes and caveats: Partial responders in the 0.1-3.0 mg/kg groups had among the lowest normalized peripheral clonal expansion, especially among CD8+ T cells. At doses of 0.1 to 3.0 mg/kg, clonal expansion of both CD4+ and CD8+ blood T cells was observed from baseline to week 6. After ivuxolimab, CD8+ T cells had more expanded clones than CD4+ T cells on average. The antigen specificity of the clonally expanded peripheral T cells was not determined. Low levels of normalized T-cell clonal expansion were also seen in some patients who did not respond.

This specimen was CD4+ or CD8+ T cells sorted from blood, taken in a trial of the OX40 agonist ivuxolimab. The chain couples TRBV7-6 to TRBJ2-5; a stretch of 7 junction bases matches TRBD1. The clonotype originates from an adult with an advanced solid tumor such as melanoma, head and neck, liver or kidney cancer. The nucleotide sequence reads TGTGCCAGCAGCACGCTGACAGGGCAAGAGACCCAGTACTTC. Its protein reads: CASSTLTGQETQYF.